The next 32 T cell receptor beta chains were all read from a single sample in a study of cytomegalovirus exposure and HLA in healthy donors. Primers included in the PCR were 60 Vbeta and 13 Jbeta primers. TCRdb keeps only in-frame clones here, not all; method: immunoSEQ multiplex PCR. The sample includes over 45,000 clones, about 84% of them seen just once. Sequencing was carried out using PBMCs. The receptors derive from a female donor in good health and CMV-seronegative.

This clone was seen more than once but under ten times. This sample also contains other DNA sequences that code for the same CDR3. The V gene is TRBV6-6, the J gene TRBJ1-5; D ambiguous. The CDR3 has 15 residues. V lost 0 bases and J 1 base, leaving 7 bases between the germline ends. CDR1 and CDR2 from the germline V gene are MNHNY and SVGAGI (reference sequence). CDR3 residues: CASSYSRESNQPQHF. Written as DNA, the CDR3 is TGTGCCAGCAGTTACTCTAGGGAGAGCAATCAGCCCCAGCATTTT.

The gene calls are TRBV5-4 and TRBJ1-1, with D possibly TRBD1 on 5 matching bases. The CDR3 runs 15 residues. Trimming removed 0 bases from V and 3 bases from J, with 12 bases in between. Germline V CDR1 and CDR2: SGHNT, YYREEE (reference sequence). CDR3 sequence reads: CASSLDAGRYTEAFF. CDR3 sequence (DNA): TGTGCCAGCAGCTTGGACGCAGGGCGGTACACTGAAGCTTTCTTT.

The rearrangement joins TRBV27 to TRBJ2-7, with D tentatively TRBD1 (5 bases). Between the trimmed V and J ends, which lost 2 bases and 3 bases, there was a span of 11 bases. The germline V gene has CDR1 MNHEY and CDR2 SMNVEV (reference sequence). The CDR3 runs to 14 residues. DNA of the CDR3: TGTGCCAGCAGTTTAGGGTGGGGCAGCTACGAGCAGTACTTC. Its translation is CASSLGWGSYEQYF.

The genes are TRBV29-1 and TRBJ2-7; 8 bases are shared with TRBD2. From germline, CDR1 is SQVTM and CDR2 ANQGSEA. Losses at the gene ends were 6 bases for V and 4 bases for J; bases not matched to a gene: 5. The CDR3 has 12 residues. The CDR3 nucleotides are TGCAGCGTACCCGGGAGGGGGTACGAGCAGTACTTC. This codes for CSVPGRGYEQYF.

CDR3: CATAATAQGGYTF. The CDR3 nucleotides are TGTGCCACCGCCGCGACAGCCCAGGGTGGCTACACCTTC. This sequence joins TRBV15 and TRBJ1-2, with D possibly matching TRBD1 (5 bases). The CDR3 is made up of 13 amino acids. V was shortened by 8 bases and J by 7 bases, with 17 bases between the two germline ends. Germline-derived CDR1 and CDR2 are LNHNV and YYDKDF (reference sequence).

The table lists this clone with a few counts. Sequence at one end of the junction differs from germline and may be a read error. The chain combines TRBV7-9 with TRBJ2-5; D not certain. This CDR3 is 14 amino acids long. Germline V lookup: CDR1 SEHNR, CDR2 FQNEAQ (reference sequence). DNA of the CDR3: TGTTCCAGCAGCTTATTAACCGCGTTAAGGACCCAGTACTTC. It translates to CSSSLLTALRTQYF.

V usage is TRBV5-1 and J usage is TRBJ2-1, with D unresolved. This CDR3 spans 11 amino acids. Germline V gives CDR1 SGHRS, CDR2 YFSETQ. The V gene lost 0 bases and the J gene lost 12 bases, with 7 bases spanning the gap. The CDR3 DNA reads TGCGCCAGCAGCTTGGGGCGCGGGCAGTTCTTC. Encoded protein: CASSLGRGQFF.

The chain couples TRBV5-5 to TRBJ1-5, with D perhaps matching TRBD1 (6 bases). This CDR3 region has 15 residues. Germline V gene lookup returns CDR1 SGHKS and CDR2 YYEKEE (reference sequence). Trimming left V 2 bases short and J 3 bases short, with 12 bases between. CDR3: CASSFRGFDNQPQHF. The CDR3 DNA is TGTGCCAGCAGCTTCAGGGGATTTGACAATCAGCCCCAGCATTTT.

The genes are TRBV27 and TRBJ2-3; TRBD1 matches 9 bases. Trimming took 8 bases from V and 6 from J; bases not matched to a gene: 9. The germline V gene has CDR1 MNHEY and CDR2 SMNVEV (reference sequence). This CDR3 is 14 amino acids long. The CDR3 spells CASVRTGDTDTQYF. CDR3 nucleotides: TGTGCCAGCGTACGGACAGGGGACACGGATACGCAGTATTTT.

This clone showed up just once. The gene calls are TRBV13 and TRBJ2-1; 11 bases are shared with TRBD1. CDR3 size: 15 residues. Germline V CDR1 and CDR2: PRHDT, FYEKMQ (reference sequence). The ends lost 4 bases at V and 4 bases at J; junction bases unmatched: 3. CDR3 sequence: CASSSGQGAYNEQFF. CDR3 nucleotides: TGTGCCAGCAGCTCCGGACAGGGGGCTTACAATGAGCAGTTCTTC. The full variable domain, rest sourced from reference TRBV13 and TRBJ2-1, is AAGVIQSPRHLIKEKRETATLKCYPIPRHDTVYWYQQGPGQDPQFLISFYEKMQSDKGSIPDRFSAQQFSDYHSELNMSSLELGDSALYFCASSSGQGAYNEQFFGPGTRLTVL.

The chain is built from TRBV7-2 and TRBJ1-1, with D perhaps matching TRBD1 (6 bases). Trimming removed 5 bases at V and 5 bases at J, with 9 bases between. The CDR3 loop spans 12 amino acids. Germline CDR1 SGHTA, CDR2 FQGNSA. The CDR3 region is CASSPRGTEAFF. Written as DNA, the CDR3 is TGTGCCAGCAGCCCCAGGGGAACTGAAGCTTTCTTT.

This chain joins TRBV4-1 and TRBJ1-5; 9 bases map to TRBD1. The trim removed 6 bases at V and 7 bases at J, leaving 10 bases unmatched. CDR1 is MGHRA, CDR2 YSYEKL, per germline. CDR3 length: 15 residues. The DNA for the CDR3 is TGCGCCAGCAGACCAAGGACAGGGGAGAACCAGCCCCAGCATTTT. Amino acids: CASRPRTGENQPQHF.

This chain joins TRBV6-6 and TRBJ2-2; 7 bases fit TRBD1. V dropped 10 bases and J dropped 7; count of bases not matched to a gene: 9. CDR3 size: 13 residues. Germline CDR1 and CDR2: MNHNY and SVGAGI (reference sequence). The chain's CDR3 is CATQDRRVGELFF. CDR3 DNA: TGTGCCACCCAGGACAGGCGTGTCGGGGAGCTGTTTTTT.

CDR3 in amino acids: CASSTQTGTEAFF. The CDR3 DNA follows: TGTGCCAGCAGTACCCAAACGGGAACTGAAGCTTTCTTT. The chain recombines TRBV2 with TRBJ1-1; no clear D. V lost 5 bases and J 5 bases, leaving 12 bases between the germline ends. The CDR3 is 13 residues long. Germline values: CDR1 SNHLY, CDR2 FYNNEI.

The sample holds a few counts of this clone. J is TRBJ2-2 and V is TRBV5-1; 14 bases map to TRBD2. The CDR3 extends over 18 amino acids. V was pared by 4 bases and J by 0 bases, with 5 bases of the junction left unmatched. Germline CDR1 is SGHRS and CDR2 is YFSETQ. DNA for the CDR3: TGCGCCAGCAGCCTGCGGACTAGCGGGGGGTCGAACACCGGGGAGCTGTTTTTT. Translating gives CASSLRTSGGSNTGELFF.

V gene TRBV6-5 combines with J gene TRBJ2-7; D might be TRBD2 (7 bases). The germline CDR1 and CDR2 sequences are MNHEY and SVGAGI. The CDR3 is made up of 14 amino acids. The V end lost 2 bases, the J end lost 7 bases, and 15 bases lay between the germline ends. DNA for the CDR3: TGTGCCAGCAGTTACCAAGGGGGGGGGAGGGAGCAGTACTTC. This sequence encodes CASSYQGGGREQYF.

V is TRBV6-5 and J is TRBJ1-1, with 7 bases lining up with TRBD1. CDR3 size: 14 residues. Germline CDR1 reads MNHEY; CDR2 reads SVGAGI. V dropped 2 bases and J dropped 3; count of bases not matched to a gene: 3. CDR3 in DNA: TGTGCCAGCAGTTACGACAGGGCGGACACTGAAGCTTTCTTT. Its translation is CASSYDRADTEAFF.

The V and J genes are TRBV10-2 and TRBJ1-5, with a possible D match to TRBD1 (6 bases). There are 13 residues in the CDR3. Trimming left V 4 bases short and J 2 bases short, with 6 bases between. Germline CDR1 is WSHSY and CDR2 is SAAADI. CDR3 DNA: TGCGCCAGCAGTGCAGGGGGCAATCAGCCCCAGCATTTT. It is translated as CASSAGGNQPQHF.

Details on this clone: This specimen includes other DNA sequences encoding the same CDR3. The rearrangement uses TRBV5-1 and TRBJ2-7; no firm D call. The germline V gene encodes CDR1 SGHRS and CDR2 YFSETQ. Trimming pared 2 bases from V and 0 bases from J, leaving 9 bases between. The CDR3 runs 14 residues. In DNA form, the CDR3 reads TGCGCCAGCAGCTTCCCAGGCAACTCCTACGAGCAGTACTTC. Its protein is CASSFPGNSYEQYF.

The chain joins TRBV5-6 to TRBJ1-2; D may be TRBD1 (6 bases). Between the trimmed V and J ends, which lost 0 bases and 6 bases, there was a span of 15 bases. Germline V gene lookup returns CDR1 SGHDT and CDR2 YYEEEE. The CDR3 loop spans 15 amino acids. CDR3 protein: CASSLARGSRNGYTF. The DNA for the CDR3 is TGTGCCAGCAGCTTGGCGAGGGGGAGTAGGAATGGCTACACCTTC.

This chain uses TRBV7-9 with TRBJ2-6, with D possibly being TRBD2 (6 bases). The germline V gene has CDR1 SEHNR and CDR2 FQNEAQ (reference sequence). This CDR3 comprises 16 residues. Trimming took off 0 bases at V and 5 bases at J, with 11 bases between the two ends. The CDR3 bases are TGTGCCAGCAGCTTAGCATACGGGGGAAGGGCCAACGTCCTGACTTTC. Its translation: CASSLAYGGRANVLTF.

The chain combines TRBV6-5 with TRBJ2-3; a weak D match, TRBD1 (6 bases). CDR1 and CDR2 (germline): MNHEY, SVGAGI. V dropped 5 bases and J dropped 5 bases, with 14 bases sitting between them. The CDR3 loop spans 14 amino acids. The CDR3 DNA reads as TGTGCCAGCAGTCAAACAGGGTTTGGAGATACGCAGTATTTT. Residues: CASSQTGFGDTQYF.

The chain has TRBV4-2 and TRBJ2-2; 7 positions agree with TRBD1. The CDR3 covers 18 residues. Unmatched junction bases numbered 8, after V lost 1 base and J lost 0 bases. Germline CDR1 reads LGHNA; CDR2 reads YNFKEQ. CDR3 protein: CASSQAGSGTANTGELFF. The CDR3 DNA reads TGTGCCAGCAGCCAAGCAGGATCCGGGACAGCGAACACCGGGGAGCTGTTTTTT.

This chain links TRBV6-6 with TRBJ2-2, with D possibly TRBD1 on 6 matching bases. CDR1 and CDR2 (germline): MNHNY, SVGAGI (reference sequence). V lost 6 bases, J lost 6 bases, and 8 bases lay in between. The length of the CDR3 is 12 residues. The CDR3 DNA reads TGTGCCAGCAGAACAGGGTCCGGGGAGCTGTTTTTT. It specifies CASRTGSGELFF.

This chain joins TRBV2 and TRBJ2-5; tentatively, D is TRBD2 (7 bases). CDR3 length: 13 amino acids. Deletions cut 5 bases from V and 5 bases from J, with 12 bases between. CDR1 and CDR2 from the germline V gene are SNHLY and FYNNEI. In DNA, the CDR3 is TGTGCCAGCAGTCCGGGGGGCAAGGAGACCCAGTACTTC. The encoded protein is CASSPGGKETQYF.

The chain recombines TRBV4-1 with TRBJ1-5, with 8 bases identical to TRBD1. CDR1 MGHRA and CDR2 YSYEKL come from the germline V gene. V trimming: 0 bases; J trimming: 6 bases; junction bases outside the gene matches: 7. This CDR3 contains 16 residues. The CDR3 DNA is TGCGCCAGCAGCCAAGAGCTGACAGGGGCAGGTCAGCCCCAGCATTTT. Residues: CASSQELTGAGQPQHF.

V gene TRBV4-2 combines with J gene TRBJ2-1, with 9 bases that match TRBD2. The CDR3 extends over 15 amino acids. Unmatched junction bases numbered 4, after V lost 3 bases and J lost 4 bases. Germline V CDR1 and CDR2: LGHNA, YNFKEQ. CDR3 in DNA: TGTGCCAGCAGCCAGTCTAGCGGGGTATACAATGAGCAGTTCTTC. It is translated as CASSQSSGVYNEQFF.

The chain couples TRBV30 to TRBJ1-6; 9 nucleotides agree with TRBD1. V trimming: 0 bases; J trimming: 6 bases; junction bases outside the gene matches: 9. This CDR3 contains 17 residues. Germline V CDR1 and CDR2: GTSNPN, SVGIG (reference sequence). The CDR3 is CAWSVQGQGLGNSPLHF. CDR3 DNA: TGTGCCTGGAGTGTACAGGGACAGGGTCTTGGTAATTCACCCCTCCACTTT.

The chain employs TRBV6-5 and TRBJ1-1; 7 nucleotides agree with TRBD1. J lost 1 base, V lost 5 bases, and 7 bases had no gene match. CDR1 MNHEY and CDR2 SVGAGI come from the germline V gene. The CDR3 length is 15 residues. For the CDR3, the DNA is TGTGCCAGCAGTCGTACAGGGGATTCGAACACTGAAGCTTTCTTT. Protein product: CASSRTGDSNTEAFF.

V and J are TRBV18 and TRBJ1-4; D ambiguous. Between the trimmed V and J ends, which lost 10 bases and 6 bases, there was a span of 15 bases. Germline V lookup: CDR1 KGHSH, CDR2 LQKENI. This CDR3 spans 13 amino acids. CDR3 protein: CATGWGVDEKLFF. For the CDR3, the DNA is TGTGCCACCGGATGGGGAGTAGATGAAAAACTGTTTTTT.

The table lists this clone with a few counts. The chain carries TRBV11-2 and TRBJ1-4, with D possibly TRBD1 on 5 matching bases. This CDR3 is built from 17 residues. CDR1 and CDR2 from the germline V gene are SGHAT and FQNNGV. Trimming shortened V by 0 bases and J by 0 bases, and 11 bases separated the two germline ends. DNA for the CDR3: TGTGCCAGCAGCTTAGAAGTGGGGGGGTCAACTAATGAAAAACTGTTTTTT. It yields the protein CASSLEVGGSTNEKLFF.

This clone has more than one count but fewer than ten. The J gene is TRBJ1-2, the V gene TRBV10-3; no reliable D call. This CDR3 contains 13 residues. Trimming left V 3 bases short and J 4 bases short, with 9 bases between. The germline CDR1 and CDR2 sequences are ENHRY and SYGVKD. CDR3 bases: TGTGCCATCAGTGAAGAGGTTTCCTATGGCTACACCTTC. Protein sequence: CAISEEVSYGYTF.